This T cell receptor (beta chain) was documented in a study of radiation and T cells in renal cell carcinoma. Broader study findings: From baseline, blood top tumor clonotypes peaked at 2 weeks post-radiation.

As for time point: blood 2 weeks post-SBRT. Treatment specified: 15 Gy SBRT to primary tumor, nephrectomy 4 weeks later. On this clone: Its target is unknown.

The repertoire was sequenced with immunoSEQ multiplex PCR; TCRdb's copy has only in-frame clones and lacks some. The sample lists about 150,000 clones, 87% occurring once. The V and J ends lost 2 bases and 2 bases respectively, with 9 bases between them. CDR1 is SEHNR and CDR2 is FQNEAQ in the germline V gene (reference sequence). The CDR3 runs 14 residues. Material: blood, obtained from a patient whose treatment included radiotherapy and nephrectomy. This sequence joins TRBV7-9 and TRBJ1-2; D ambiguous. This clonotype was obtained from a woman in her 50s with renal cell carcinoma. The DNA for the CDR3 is TGTGCCAGCAGCTTACACACGGGCAACTATGGCTACACCTTC. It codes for CASSLHTGNYGYTF.